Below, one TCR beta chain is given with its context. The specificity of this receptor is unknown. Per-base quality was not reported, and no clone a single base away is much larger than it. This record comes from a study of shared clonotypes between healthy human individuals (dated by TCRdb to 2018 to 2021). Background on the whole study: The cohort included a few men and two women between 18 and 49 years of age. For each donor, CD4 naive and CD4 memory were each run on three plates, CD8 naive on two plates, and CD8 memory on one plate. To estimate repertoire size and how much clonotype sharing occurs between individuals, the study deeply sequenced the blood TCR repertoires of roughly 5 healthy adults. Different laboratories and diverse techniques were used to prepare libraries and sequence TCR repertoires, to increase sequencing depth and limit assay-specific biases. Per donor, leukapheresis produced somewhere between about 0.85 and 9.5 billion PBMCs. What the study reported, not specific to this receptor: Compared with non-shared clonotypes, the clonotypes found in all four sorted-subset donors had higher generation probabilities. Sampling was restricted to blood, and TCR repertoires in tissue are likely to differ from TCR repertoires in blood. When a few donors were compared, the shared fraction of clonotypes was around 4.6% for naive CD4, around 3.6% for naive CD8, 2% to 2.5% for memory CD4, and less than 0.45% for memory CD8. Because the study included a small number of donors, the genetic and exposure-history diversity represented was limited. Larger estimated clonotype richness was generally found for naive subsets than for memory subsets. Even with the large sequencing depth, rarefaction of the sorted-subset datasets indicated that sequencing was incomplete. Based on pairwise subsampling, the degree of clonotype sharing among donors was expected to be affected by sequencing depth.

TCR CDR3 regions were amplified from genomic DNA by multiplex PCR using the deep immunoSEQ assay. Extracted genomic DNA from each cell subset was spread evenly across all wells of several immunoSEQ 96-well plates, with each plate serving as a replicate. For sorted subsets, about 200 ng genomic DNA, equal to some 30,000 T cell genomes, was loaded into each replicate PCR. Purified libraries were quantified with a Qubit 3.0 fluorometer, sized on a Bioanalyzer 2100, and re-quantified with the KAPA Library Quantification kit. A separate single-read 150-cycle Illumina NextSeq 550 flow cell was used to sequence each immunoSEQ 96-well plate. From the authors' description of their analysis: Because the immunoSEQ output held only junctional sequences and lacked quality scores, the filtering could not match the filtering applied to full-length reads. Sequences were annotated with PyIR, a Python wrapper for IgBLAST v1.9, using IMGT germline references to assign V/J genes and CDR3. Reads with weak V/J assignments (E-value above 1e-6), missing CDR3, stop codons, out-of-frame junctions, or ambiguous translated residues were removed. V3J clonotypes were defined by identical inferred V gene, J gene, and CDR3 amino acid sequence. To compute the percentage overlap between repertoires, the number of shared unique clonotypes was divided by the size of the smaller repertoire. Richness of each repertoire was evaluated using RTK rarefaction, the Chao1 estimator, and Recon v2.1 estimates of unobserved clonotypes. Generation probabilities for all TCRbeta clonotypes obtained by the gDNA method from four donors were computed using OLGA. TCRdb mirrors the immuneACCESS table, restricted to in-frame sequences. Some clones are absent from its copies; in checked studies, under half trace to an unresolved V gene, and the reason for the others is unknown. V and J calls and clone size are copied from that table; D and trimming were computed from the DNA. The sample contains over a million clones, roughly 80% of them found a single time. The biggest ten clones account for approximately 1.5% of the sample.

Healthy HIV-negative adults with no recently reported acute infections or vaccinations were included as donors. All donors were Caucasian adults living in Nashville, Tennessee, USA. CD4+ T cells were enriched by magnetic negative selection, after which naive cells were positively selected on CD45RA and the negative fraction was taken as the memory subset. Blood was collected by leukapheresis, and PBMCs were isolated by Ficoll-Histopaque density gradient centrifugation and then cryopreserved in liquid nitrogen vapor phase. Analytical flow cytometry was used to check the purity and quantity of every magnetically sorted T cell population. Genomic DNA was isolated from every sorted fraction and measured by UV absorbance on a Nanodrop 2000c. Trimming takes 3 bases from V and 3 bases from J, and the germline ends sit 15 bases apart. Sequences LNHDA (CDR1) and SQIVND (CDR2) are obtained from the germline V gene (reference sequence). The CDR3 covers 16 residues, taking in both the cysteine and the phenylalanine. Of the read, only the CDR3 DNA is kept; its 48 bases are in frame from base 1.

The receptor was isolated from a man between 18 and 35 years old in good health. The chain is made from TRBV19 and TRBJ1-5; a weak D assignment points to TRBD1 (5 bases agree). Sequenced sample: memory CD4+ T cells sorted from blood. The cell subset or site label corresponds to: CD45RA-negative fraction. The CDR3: CASSMKLGEPNQPQHF. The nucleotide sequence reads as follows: TGTGCCAGTAGTATGAAGTTAGGGGAACCCAATCAGCCCCAGCATTTT.